This TCR beta chain was observed in a study of blood T cell dynamics during melanoma immunotherapy. This clone was seen once. The antigen remains unidentified. This table comes from immunoSEQ multiplex PCR, and its TCRdb copy is limited to in-frame clones, with some not included. Seen here are some 13,000 clones, under 95% observed once, and the top ten hold 0.18%. Germline CDR1 MNHNY, CDR2 SVGAGI (reference sequence). This CDR3 region has 14 residues. Trimming removed 5 bases at V and 4 bases at J, with 14 bases between. Time point meaning: pre-treatment baseline. Patients with prior systemic cancer treatment, concomitant immunosuppressants, or other active malignancies were excluded. Broader study findings: Immune-effector CD8+ cells best matched cell-free DNA CDR3 sequences and were most clonal.

The chain has TRBV6-6 and TRBJ1-1, with D hard to call. This TCR derives from a human donor with melanoma. Source: effector memory CD8+ T cells from blood, taken from a patient treated with checkpoint blockade. CDR3 sequence: CASSPYEGGTEAFF. The CDR3 DNA reads as TGTGCCAGCAGTCCCTACGAGGGTGGCACTGAAGCTTTCTTT.